This T cell receptor (beta chain) was obtained from a study of cytomegalovirus exposure and HLA in healthy donors. Vbeta (60) and Jbeta (13) primers were used in the PCR. TCRdb's copy holds only in-frame clones and misses some; the assay was immunoSEQ multiplex PCR. This table has about 160,000 clones, about three quarters appearing once. Sequenced material: PBMCs. This sequence was found in a woman in her 30s in good health and CMV-seronegative.

The CDR3, as DNA: TGTGCCAGCTCACCCCCAAAGCCTGTAGCGACTAGCACAGATACGCAGTATTTT. Translating it yields CASSPPKPVATSTDTQYF. V usage is TRBV18 and J usage is TRBJ2-3, with D perhaps TRBD2 (5 bases). Germline V gives CDR1 KGHSH, CDR2 LQKENI. This CDR3 has 18 residues. Trimming stripped 3 bases from V and 0 bases from J, with 19 bases between.